A selection of T cell receptor beta chains follows, all from one sample in a study of T cell responses to AZD1222 COVID-19 vaccine. The assay was immunoSEQ multiplex PCR, and TCRdb's table has in-frame clones only and misses some. The sample records 130,000 to 150,000 clones, 90% being singletons. The sample in question was peripheral blood, obtained on day 0 of AZD1222 vaccination. The receptor set was obtained from an adult in good health. The CDR3 runs from the conserved cysteine through the conserved F or W. D genes are given only for firm matches. Expanded clones are given a class, and other clones once, few, many or no size at all.

clone_size j_call v_call d_call cdr3_aa cdr3_nt
- TRBJ2-7 TRBV29-1 TRBD2 CSVEGLAGGPSYEQYF TGCAGCGTTGAGGGACTAGCGGGAGGGCCGTCCTACGAGCAGTACTTC
- TRBJ2-1 TRBV5-8 - CASSFSMGAYNEQFF TGTGCCAGCAGCTTTTCGATGGGGGCGTACAATGAGCAGTTCTTC
- TRBJ1-5 TRBV21-1 - CASSKVEEPQHF TGTGCCAGCAGCAAAGTTGAAGAGCCCCAGCATTTT
- TRBJ2-1 TRBV3-1/TRBV3-2 TRBD2 CASSQVGLAGGSEQFF TGTGCCAGCAGCCAAGTCGGACTAGCGGGAGGGAGTGAGCAGTTCTTC
- TRBJ1-4 TRBV30 TRBD1 CAWSVPTGAGEKLFF TGTGCCTGGAGTGTACCCACAGGGGCGGGTGAAAAACTGTTTTTT
- TRBJ1-3 TRBV6-6 - CASSQAQGGNTIYF TGTGCCAGCAGCCAAGCACAGGGAGGAAACACCATATATTTT
- TRBJ2-6 TRBV12-5 TRBD1 CASGWTMGQGSLSGANVLTF TGTGCTAGTGGTTGGACAATGGGACAGGGATCGCTCTCTGGGGCCAACGTCCTGACTTTC
- TRBJ2-7 TRBV6-6 - CASSFPLTAADEQYF TGTGCCAGCAGTTTCCCCCTAACGGCGGCGGACGAGCAGTACTTC
once TRBJ2-1 TRBV19 - CASSIRAANEQFF TGTGCCAGTAGTATCCGGGCCGCCAATGAGCAGTTCTTC
- TRBJ1-2 TRBV5-8 - CASSWGIGGVRGYTF TGTGCCAGCAGCTGGGGGATCGGGGGGGTGCGTGGCTACACCTTC
- TRBJ1-1 TRBV20-1 - CSARTRDEAFF TGCAGTGCTAGAACAAGAGATGAAGCTTTCTTT
few TRBJ2-2 TRBV7-2 - CASSLDAAGRALFF TGTGCCAGCAGCTTAGATGCTGCGGGTCGTGCCCTGTTTTTT
- TRBJ1-1 TRBV19 TRBD1 CASSIDRGAMNTEAFF TGTGCCAGTAGTATAGACAGGGGGGCAATGAACACTGAAGCTTTCTTT
- TRBJ2-7 TRBV5-8 - CASSWVYEQYF TGTGCCAGCAGTTGGGTCTACGAGCAGTACTTC
- TRBJ2-5 TRBV5-4 - CASSLDFKETQYF TGTGCCAGCAGCTTGGACTTTAAAGAGACCCAGTACTTC
- TRBJ1-5 TRBV6-5 - CASSFGQGFNQPQHF TGTGCCAGCAGTTTTGGGCAGGGGTTCAATCAGCCCCAGCATTTT
- TRBJ2-1 TRBV19 - CASSISSGYYNEQFF TGTGCCAGTAGTATATCCAGCGGGTATTACAATGAGCAGTTCTTC
- TRBJ2-2 TRBV2 TRBD2 CAARLAVNTGELFF TGTGCCGCCCGACTAGCGGTAAACACCGGGGAGCTGTTTTTT
- TRBJ2-3 TRBV19 - CASSHRGTDTQYF TGTGCCAGTAGCCACAGGGGCACAGATACGCAGTATTTT
- TRBJ2-7 TRBV7-8 TRBD2 CASSSGLAKSSYEQYF TGTGCCAGCAGCTCCGGACTAGCGAAGAGCTCCTACGAGCAGTACTTC
- TRBJ2-2 TRBV6-6 - CASSPWLFF TGTGCCAGCAGCCCCTGGCTGTTTTTT
- TRBJ1-2 TRBV28 TRBD1 CASLGYTKGQGDSYGYTF TGTGCCAGCTTGGGGTACACCAAAGGACAGGGTGATTCCTATGGCTACACCTTC
- TRBJ2-1 TRBV29-1 - CSVEVGQGNEQFF TGCAGCGTTGAAGTCGGCCAGGGAAATGAGCAGTTCTTC
- TRBJ1-2 TRBV19 - CASSIYKGGNYGYTF TGTGCCAGTAGTATTTATAAGGGGGGGAACTATGGCTACACCTTC
- TRBJ1-4 TRBV6-6 - CASSYATGEKLFF TGTGCCAGCAGTTACGCGACGGGTGAAAAACTGTTTTTT
- TRBJ1-2 TRBV9 - CASSVDPDGNYGYTF TGTGCCAGCAGCGTAGACCCGGACGGGAACTATGGCTACACCTTC
- TRBJ2-5 TRBV19 TRBD1 CASRRDSQETQYF TGTGCCAGTAGACGGGACAGCCAAGAGACCCAGTACTTC